This T cell receptor (beta chain) was documented in a study of T-cell memory formation after mild COVID-19. This clonotype has just a few counts. The length of the CDR3 is 16 residues. In germline, CDR1 is SGHAT, CDR2 FQNNGV. Trimming shortened V by 4 bases and J by 0 bases, and 12 bases separated the two germline ends. TCRdb reprocessed the 5' RACE reads with MiXCR, giving one entry per CDR3 protein. There are 90,000 to 120,000 distinct CDR3 sequences in the sample; 11% occur only once, and roughly 40% lies in the top ten. The TCR sequence derives from a man in his late teens or twenties who had mild COVID-19 (a few samples of this study predate the infection). Cell type and time point are not known. Sequencing was performed on PBMCs or a T cell subset sorted from them (not recorded which). V is TRBV11-2 and J is TRBJ2-2; perhaps TRBD1 as D (6 bases). In DNA form, the CDR3 reads TGTGCCAGCAGCTGGGACAAGGAGACGAACACCGGGGAGCTGTTTTTT. It encodes CASSWDKETNTGELFF.